This TCR beta chain comes out of a study of shared clonotypes between healthy human individuals (dated by TCRdb to the early 2020s). Describing the broader study: Two women and a few men aged 18 to 49 years were included in the cohort. Per donor, three plates each were used for CD4 naive and CD4 memory, two for CD8 naive, and one for CD8 memory. To estimate repertoire size and how much clonotype sharing occurs between individuals, the study deeply sequenced the blood TCR repertoires of several healthy adults. To increase sequencing depth and limit assay-specific biases, TCR repertoire library preparation and sequencing were carried out by different laboratories using diverse techniques. Leukapheresis yielded between about 0.94 and 9 billion PBMCs per donor.

Healthy HIV-negative adults with no recently reported acute infections or vaccinations were included as donors. Every donor was a Caucasian adult residing in Nashville, Tennessee, USA. Magnetic negative selection was used to enrich CD4+ T cells, after which naive cells were positively selected on CD45RA and the negative fraction became the memory subset. After blood collection by leukapheresis, PBMCs were isolated using Ficoll-Histopaque density gradient centrifugation and then cryopreserved in the vapor phase of liquid nitrogen. Analytical flow cytometry was used to check the purity and quantity of each magnetically sorted T cell population. Genomic DNA was isolated from every sorted fraction and measured by UV absorbance on a Nanodrop 2000c. Using the deep immunoSEQ assay, TCR CDR3 regions were amplified from genomic DNA by multiplex PCR. For each cell subset, the extracted genomic DNA was distributed evenly across all wells of several immunoSEQ 96-well plates, and each plate served as one replicate. For sorted subsets, 150 to 200 ng genomic DNA, equal to about 30,000 T cell genomes, was loaded into each replicate PCR. The purified libraries were quantified using a Qubit 3.0 fluorometer, sized with a Bioanalyzer 2100, and then quantified again using the KAPA Library Quantification kit. Every immunoSEQ 96-well plate was sequenced on a separate single-read 150-cycle Illumina NextSeq 550 flow cell. The original pipeline was this. Because the immunoSEQ output included only junctional sequences and no quality scores, the filtering could not be the same as the filtering used for full-length reads. Sequences were annotated with PyIR, a Python wrapper for IgBLAST v1.9, and V/J genes and CDR3 were assigned using IMGT germline references. Reads were filtered out if the reads had weak V/J assignments (E-value above 1e-6), no CDR3, stop codons, out-of-frame junctions, or ambiguous translated residues. V3J clonotypes were defined as sequences sharing the same inferred V gene, J gene, and CDR3 amino acid sequence. Percentage overlap between repertoires was calculated by dividing the number of shared unique clonotypes by the size of the smaller repertoire. Three approaches were used to assess repertoire richness: RTK rarefaction, the Chao1 estimator, and Recon v2.1 estimates of unobserved clonotypes. Generation probabilities were computed with OLGA for all TCRbeta clonotypes obtained by the gDNA method from a handful of donors. TCRdb mirrors the immuneACCESS table, restricted to in-frame sequences. Some clones are absent from its copies; in checked studies, under half trace to an unresolved V gene, and the reason for the others is unknown. V and J calls and clone size are copied from that table; D and trimming were computed from the DNA. For this sample the table gives about 1.5 million clones, of which around 98% were detected only once. About 0.45% of the sample rests with the top ten.

In the case of this clone: It lacks a known antigen. The sample holds no much larger clone one base away, and base qualities are not on file.

Findings and caveats that apply to the study as a whole: When a handful of donors were compared, the shared fraction of clonotypes was about 5.4% for naive CD4, 3.5% to 4% for naive CD8, roughly 2.5% for memory CD4, and 0.35% to 0.4% for memory CD8. Clonotypes shared by all four sorted-subset donors showed higher generation probabilities than non-shared clonotypes. Pairwise subsampling indicated that sequencing depth was expected to affect the degree of clonotype sharing among donors. Rarefaction of sorted-subset datasets indicated incomplete sequencing despite the large sequencing depth. Sampling was limited to blood, and TCR repertoires in tissue likely differ from TCR repertoires in blood. The genetic and exposure-history diversity represented was limited by the small number of donors. Naive subsets generally had larger estimated clonotype richness than memory subsets.

According to the germline V gene, CDR1 reads SQVTM and CDR2 reads ANQGSEA. The germline ends are 22 bases apart after V is trimmed by 6 bases and J by 10 bases. From its cysteine to its phenylalanine, the CDR3 spans 14 amino acids. The DNA shown is the 42-base CDR3, in frame from base 1. The sequenced sample was naive CD4+ T cells sorted from blood. The cell subset or site label corresponds to: CD45RA+ positively selected. The clonotype was recovered from a man younger than 45 in good health. Recombination joined TRBV29-1 with TRBJ2-1, with the D gene not clear enough to name. For the CDR3, the sequence is CSVVKSVTLLEQFF. The nucleotide sequence reads TGCAGCGTCGTAAAGAGCGTCACCCTCCTGGAGCAGTTCTTC.